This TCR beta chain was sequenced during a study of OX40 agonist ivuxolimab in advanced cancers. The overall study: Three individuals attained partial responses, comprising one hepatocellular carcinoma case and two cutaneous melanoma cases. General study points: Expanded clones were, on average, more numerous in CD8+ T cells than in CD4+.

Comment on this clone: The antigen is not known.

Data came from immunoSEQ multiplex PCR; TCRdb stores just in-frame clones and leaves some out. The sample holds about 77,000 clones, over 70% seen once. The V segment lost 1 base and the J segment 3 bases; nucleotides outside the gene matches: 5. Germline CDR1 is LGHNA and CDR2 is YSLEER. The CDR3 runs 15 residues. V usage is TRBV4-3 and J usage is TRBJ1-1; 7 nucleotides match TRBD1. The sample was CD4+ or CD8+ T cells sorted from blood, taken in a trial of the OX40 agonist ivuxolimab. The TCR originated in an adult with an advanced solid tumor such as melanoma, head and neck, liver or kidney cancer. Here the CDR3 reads CASSQGDRAYTEAFF. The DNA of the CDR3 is TGCGCCAGCAGCCAAGGGGACAGAGCATACACTGAAGCTTTCTTT.